Detailed here is one TCR beta chain. It lacks a known antigen. It has no much larger one-base neighbor in the sample; base qualities were not kept. Eligible patients were adults with ileal or ileocolonic Crohn's disease who had an indication for ileocolonic resection. Before DNA extraction, whole ileal mucosal biopsies were kept frozen at -80 degrees C. Genomic DNA was extracted from frozen whole biopsies using a TRizol-based method and was quantified with a NanoDrop 2000 spectrophotometer. V is cut back by 6 bases and J by 6 bases, with 12 bases in the junction unmatched. CDR1 LNHNV and CDR2 YYDKDF are derived from the germline V gene (reference sequence). The cysteine opens and the phenylalanine closes a CDR3 of 15 amino acids. The retained sequence is limited to the CDR3, 45 bases, with the frame set at the first base. Roughly 0.55 micrograms of biopsy DNA per sample were submitted for commercial TCRB immunosequencing. CDR3 regions were amplified from genomic DNA by Adaptive Biotechnology using a two-step, amplification bias-controlled multiplex PCR. Primers covering every V and J gene segment were used in the first PCR, while barcodes and Illumina adapters were added in the second PCR. CDR3 libraries were sequenced using an Illumina instrument. The paper's processing steps were these. The analysis drew on both the pipelines supplied by the vendor and custom analysis of the raw data in R/Bioconductor running R version 3.3.0. Clonality, which ranges from 0 to 1, was calculated as the inverse of the normalised Shannon entropy across all productive clones. High-frequency clones were defined as the share of the repertoire occupied by the top 100 clones, with only clones passing a 95% confidence test being retained. Overlap between samples was measured with the Morisita-Horn index, while repertoire diversity was measured with the Simpson index. In its TCRdb copy, this immuneACCESS table keeps in-frame sequences only and misses some clones. Where compared with another copy, unresolved V genes explain less than half of these, and the others have no known cause. V and J calls and clone size are given by that table; D and trimming were obtained from the DNA. Here the sample has approximately 5,000 clones; about three quarters occur a single time. In total, the top ten clones hold approximately 5.9% of the sample.

The sample originates from a study of T cell repertoires in ileal Crohn's disease (dated by TCRdb to the late 2010s). About the full investigation: The median duration of disease was around 8 years, and at the time of surgery around 32% of patients were active smokers. Every patient underwent surgery because of a complication, which was stricturing disease in approximately 61% and penetrating disease in 39%. About half of the patients received postoperative therapy: 11 received thiopurines and 15 to 20 received anti-TNF agents. A prospective multicentre cohort supplied the roughly 59 Crohn's disease patients whose TCR repertoires were analysed. The study ran alongside a multicentre cohort designed to identify predictors of early endoscopic recurrence after ileocolonic resection. A Rutgeerts score above i0 was used to define endoscopic postoperative recurrence. A total of around 150 mucosal samples from about 57 patients were sequenced, collected from several sites on the surgical specimen as well as at postoperative endoscopy. The study at large found these results: Patients who were active smokers at surgery had a significantly higher proportion of clonal expansions than non-smokers (around 24% vs 18%, p=0.02). Higher high-frequency clone percentages at surgery were associated with endoscopic recurrence; all patients with clonality above 26.8% (18/57) had recurrence. More high-frequency clones were carried by sorted CD8 T cells than by CD4 T cells, suggesting that mucosal expansions were mainly CD8. Only a subgroup of patients, of unstated size, had mucosal CD4 and CD8 T cells sorted and sequenced.

Sequences were obtained from ileal tissue. The clonotype was recovered from an adult with Crohn's disease. Rearrangement joined TRBV15 to TRBJ2-7; 9 central bases correspond to TRBD1. The DNA is TGTGCCACCAGTCCTCCCAGCCTACAGGGGGCCGAGCAGTACTTC. It translates to CATSPPSLQGAEQYF.